This entry lists 17 T cell receptor beta chains sequenced from one sample in a study of blood T cells in healthy people across ages. A sample-barcoded 5' primer and a J-beta primer mix were used in a second PCR of roughly 7 to 11 cycles. TCRdb redid the calling of the 5' RACE reads with MiXCR, one entry per CDR3 protein. The sample has almost 1 million distinct CDR3 sequences; around 54% are singletons. Material: blood. The receptors here all came from a woman in her sixties in good health.

This clonotype has at least ten counts. The V and J genes are TRBV29-1 and TRBJ1-1; D not certain. The CDR3 totals 12 residues. V was clipped by 7 bases and J by 5 bases, with 14 bases between them. Germline lookup yields CDR1 SQVTM and CDR2 ANQGSEA. Here the CDR3 DNA reads TGCAGCGCTGCCGGGCGAGGGACTGAAGCTTTCTTT. It translates to CSAAGRGTEAFF.

The rearrangement uses TRBV3-1 and TRBJ1-5; TRBD1 matches at 10 bases. Germline V gene data show CDR1 as LGHDT and CDR2 as YNNKEL (reference sequence). The J segment lost 3 bases and the V segment lost 5 bases, leaving 4 bases of the junction unmatched. The CDR3 has 15 residues. CDR3 DNA sequence: TGTGCCAGCAGCAGAGGACAGGGGGACAATCAGCCCCAGCATTTT. Translation gives CASSRGQGDNQPQHF.

There are a few counts of this clonotype. The chain has TRBV20-1 and TRBJ2-7; 10 positions agree with TRBD2. The V gene end was trimmed by 0 bases and the J gene end by 3 bases; junction bases not matched to a gene: 5. This CDR3 contains 15 residues. Germline V gene sequence: CDR1 DFQATT, CDR2 SNEGSKA (reference sequence). The chain's CDR3 is CSARDLAGAVYEQYF. The CDR3 DNA reads TGCAGTGCTAGAGACCTAGCGGGAGCAGTCTACGAGCAGTACTTC.

This sequence joins TRBV7-9 and TRBJ2-5; 8 positions agree with TRBD2. The CDR3 sequence is 14 residues long. Germline V gene lookup returns CDR1 SEHNR and CDR2 FQNEAQ (reference sequence). The trim removed 5 bases at V and 5 bases at J, leaving 7 bases unmatched. The CDR3 coding sequence is TGTGCCAGCAGCACCACCGGGGGGGTTGAGACCCAGTACTTC. Its protein product is CASSTTGGVETQYF.

V is TRBV4-1 and J is TRBJ1-2, with D possibly TRBD1 on 5 matching bases. The CDR3 sequence is 18 residues long. Trimming took 0 bases from V and 2 from J, leaving 19 bases between them. Germline CDR1 is MGHRA and CDR2 is YSYEKL. CDR3 protein: CASSQDPRGRGINYGYTF. The CDR3 DNA is TGCGCCAGCAGCCAAGACCCGAGAGGGCGGGGGATAAACTATGGCTACACCTTC.

This rearrangement joins TRBV3-1 to TRBJ2-5; 7 bases match TRBD2. Germline-derived CDR1 and CDR2 are LGHDT and YNNKEL (reference sequence). After removal of 4 bases from V and 1 base from J, the junction contained 3 bases not matched to a gene. The CDR3 is 14 residues long. The CDR3 reads CASSRGTTQETQYF. DNA for the CDR3: TGTGCCAGCAGCCGAGGGACTACCCAAGAGACCCAGTACTTC.

The rearrangement uses TRBV5-1 and TRBJ2-7, with TRBD2 matching 9 bases. This CDR3 has 17 residues. Germline V lookup: CDR1 SGHRS, CDR2 YFSETQ. The trim removed 0 bases at V and 3 bases at J, leaving 10 bases unmatched. Here the CDR3 DNA reads TGCGCCAGCAGCTTGGCCGCGACTAGCGGAGCACACTACGAGCAGTACTTC. It specifies CASSLAATSGAHYEQYF.

The CDR3 reads CASSLTASQETQYF. CDR3 in DNA: TGTGCCAGCAGCTTAACTGCCAGCCAAGAGACCCAGTACTTC. This sequence joins TRBV7-9 and TRBJ2-5; D uncertain. V lost 2 bases, J lost 1 base, and 8 bases lay in between. The CDR3 is 14 amino acids. Germline CDR1 and CDR2: SEHNR and FQNEAQ (reference sequence).

The rearrangement joins TRBV7-9 to TRBJ2-7; 8 positions match TRBD2. CDR1 is SEHNR and CDR2 is FQNEAQ in the germline V gene (reference sequence). The CDR3 is 12 residues long. After removal of 7 bases from V and 3 bases from J, the junction contained 2 bases not matched to a gene. The CDR3 reads CASTGGNYEQYF. In DNA form, the CDR3 reads TGTGCCAGCACGGGGGGGAACTACGAGCAGTACTTC.

V and J are TRBV2 and TRBJ1-1; 7 nucleotides agree with TRBD1. CDR1 is SNHLY and CDR2 is FYNNEI in the germline V gene. V lost 7 bases and J lost 4; bases outside the gene matches: 6. The length of the CDR3 is 13 residues. The CDR3 DNA reads as TGTGCCAGCATCAGACAGGGCGGCACTGAAGCTTTCTTT. Its protein is CASIRQGGTEAFF.

The rearrangement uses TRBV27 and TRBJ2-3; D may be TRBD1 or TRBD2 (5 bases each). V dropped 4 bases and J dropped 6 bases, with 17 bases sitting between them. The CDR3 totals 15 residues. Germline V gives CDR1 MNHEY, CDR2 SMNVEV (reference sequence). CDR3 bases: TGTGCCAGCAGTTCCGGAGGCCCTTGGGGGGATACGCAGTATTTT. Protein product: CASSSGGPWGDTQYF.

The CDR3 reads CASSADRNEQFF. CDR3 nucleotides: TGCGCCAGCAGCGCGGACCGCAATGAGCAGTTCTTC. The J gene is TRBJ2-1, the V gene TRBV5-1; no firm D call. Germline loops: CDR1 SGHRS, CDR2 YFSETQ. The germline V and J ends were trimmed by 4 bases and 6 bases, with 8 bases remaining between them. This CDR3 spans 12 amino acids.

This clonotype was counted between two and nine times. CDR3 protein: CASSVYYGYTF. The DNA of the CDR3 is TGTGCCAGCTCAGTATACTATGGCTACACCTTC. V is TRBV6-2 or TRBV6-3 and J is TRBJ1-2; unclear D gene. From germline, CDR1 is MNHEY and CDR2 SVGEGT. The V and J ends lost 8 bases and 3 bases respectively, with 7 bases between them. CDR3 length equals 11 residues.

This clonotype was detected only a few times. The gene calls are TRBV20-1 and TRBJ2-7; no reliable D call. The CDR3 spans 12 residues. V shed 5 bases and J shed 2 bases, with 10 bases lying between them. Germline values: CDR1 DFQATT, CDR2 SNEGSKA (reference sequence). The CDR3 is CSARTPTYEQYF. The CDR3, as DNA: TGCAGTGCTCGGACCCCAACCTACGAGCAGTACTTC.

The chain links TRBV4-1 to TRBJ2-6; possibly TRBD1 or TRBD2 for D (5 bases each). CDR3 length equals 21 residues. Germline assignment: CDR1 MGHRA and CDR2 YSYEKL. V was pared by 4 bases and J by 0 bases, with 25 bases between. The CDR3 coding sequence is TGCGCCAGCAGCCGATGGACCCGGGACCGGGACCGAAGCTCTGGGGCCAACGTCCTGACTTTC. Translated: CASSRWTRDRDRSSGANVLTF.

The V gene is TRBV2, the J gene TRBJ1-4; D gene ambiguous. The CDR3 spans 13 residues. Trimming pared 3 bases from V and 7 bases from J, leaving 9 bases between. CDR1 and CDR2 from the germline V gene are SNHLY and FYNNEI. The CDR3 region is CASSETPGEKLFF. The CDR3 DNA reads as TGTGCCAGCAGTGAGACCCCAGGTGAAAAACTGTTTTTT.

This chain uses TRBV3-1 with TRBJ1-1; D remains ambiguous. The germline V gene has CDR1 LGHDT and CDR2 YNNKEL (reference sequence). The CDR3 sequence is 18 residues long. V lost 2 bases, J lost 1 base, and 20 bases lay in between. CDR3 region: CASSQRGSLTAPNTEAFF. The CDR3 nucleotides are TGTGCCAGCAGCCAACGAGGGTCTCTAACCGCCCCGAACACTGAAGCTTTCTTT.